The clone carrying this T cell receptor (beta chain) has a single count. The antigen is unknown. Repertoires were generated with immunoSEQ multiplex PCR, while TCRdb's copy carries only in-frame clones and drops some. The sample lists about 82,000 clones, almost 85% occurring once. This specimen belongs to a study of a mutant IDH1 vaccine in newly diagnosed glioma. Across the study: Vaccination began 4-6 weeks post radiotherapy alone, or with temozolomide cycles. Those enrolled had earlier been treated with radiotherapy, temozolomide, or both, mostly both.

The CDR3 is 14 residues long. Per the germline V gene, CDR1 is SNHLY and CDR2 is FYNNEI. V lost 2 bases and J 2 bases, leaving 8 bases between the germline ends. The sample's time point: week 23, last vaccination. The investigators gave 300 ug of mutant IDH1 20-mer peptide in each vaccine dose, together with topical imiquimod. Findings of the study overall: Patients showed vaccine-induced immune responses at a rate of 93.3%.

Sample: PBMCs, taken from a glioma patient whose treatment included an IDH1 peptide vaccine. The V and J genes are TRBV2 and TRBJ2-3; D ambiguous. The sequence was collected from a man aged 25-45 years with glioma. Some clones in this sample may be carry-over from other donors' samples. The CDR3 spells CASSEITYTDTQYF. DNA of the CDR3: TGTGCCAGCAGTGAAATCACTTACACAGATACGCAGTATTTT.